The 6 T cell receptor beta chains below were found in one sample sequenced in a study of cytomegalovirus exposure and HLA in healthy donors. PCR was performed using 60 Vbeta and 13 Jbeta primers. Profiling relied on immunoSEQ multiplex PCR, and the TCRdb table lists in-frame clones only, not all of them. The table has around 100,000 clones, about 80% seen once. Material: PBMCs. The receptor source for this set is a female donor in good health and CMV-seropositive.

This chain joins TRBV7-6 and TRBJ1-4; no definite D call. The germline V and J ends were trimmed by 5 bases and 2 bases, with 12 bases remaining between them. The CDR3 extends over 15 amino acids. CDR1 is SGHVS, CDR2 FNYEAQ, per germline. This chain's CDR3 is CASSRLFTTNEKLFF. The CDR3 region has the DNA TGTGCCAGCAGCCGACTTTTTACGACTAATGAAAAACTGTTTTTT.

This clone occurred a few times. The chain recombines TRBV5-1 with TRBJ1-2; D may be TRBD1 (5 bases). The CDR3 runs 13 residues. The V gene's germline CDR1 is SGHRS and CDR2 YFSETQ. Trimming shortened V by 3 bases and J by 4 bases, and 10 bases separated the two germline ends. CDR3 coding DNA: TGCGCCAGCAGCTCCGGACACGGCTATGGCTACACCTTC. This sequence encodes CASSSGHGYGYTF.

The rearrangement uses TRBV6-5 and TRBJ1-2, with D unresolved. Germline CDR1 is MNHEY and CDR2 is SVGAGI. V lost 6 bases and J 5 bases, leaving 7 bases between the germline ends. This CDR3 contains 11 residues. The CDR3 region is CASSDTYGYTF. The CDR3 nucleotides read TGTGCCAGCAGCGACACATATGGCTACACCTTC.

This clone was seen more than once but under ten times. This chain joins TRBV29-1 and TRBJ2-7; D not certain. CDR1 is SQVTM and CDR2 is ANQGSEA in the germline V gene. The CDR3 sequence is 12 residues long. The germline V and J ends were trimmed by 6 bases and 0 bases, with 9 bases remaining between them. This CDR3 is CSVVGASYEQYF. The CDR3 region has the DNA TGCAGCGTGGTAGGAGCCTCCTACGAGCAGTACTTC.

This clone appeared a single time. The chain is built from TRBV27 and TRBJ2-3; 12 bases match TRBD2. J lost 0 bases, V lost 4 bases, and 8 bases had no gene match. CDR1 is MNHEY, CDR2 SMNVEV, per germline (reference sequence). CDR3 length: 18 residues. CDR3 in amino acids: CASSSPSGTSGSTDTQYF. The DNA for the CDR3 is TGTGCCAGCAGTTCCCCTTCCGGGACTAGCGGGAGCACAGATACGCAGTATTTT.

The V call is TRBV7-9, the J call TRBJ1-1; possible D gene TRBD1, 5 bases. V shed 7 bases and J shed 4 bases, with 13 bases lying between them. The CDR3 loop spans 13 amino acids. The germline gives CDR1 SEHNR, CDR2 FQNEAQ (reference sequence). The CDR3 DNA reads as TGTGCCAGCATTCTCCGGGGGGGCACTGAAGCTTTCTTT. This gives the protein CASILRGGTEAFF.